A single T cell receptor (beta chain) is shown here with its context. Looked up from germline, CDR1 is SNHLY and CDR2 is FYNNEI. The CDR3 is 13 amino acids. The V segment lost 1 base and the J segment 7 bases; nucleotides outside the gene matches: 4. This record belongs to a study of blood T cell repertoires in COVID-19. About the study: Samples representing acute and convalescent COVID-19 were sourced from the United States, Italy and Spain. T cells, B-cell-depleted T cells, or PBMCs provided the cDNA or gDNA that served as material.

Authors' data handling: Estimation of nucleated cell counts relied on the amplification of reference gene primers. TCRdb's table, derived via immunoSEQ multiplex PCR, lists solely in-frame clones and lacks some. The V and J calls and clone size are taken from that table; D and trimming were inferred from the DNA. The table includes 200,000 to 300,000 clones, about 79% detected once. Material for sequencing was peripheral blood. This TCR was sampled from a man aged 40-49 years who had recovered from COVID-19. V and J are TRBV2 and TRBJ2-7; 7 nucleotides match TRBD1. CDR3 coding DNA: TGTGCCAGCAGTGAAGTCACAGGGGCTGAGCAGTACTTC. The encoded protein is CASSEVTGAEQYF.